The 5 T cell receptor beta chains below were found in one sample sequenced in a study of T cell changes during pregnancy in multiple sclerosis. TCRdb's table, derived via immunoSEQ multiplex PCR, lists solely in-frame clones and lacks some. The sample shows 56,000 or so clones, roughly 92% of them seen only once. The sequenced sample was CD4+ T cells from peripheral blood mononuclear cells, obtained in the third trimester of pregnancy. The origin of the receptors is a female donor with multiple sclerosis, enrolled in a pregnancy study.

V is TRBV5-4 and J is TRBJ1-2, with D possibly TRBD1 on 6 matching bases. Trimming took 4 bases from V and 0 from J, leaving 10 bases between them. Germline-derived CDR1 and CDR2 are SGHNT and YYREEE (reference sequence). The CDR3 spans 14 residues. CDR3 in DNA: TGTGCCAGCAGCAGGGACATTTCTAACTATGGCTACACCTTC. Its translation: CASSRDISNYGYTF.

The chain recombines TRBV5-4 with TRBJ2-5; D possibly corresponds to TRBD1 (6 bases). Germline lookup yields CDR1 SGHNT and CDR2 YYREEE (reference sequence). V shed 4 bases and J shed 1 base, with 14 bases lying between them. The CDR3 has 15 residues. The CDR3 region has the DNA TGTGCCAGCAGCCAAGCTGACAGGATCCAAGAGACCCAGTACTTC. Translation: CASSQADRIQETQYF.

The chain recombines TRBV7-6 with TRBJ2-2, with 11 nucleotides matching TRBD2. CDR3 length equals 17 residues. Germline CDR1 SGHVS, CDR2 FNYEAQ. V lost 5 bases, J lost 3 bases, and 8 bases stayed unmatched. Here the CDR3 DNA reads TGTGCCAGCAGCCACAATAGACTAGCGGGGTACACCGGGGAGCTGTTTTTT. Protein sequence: CASSHNRLAGYTGELFF.

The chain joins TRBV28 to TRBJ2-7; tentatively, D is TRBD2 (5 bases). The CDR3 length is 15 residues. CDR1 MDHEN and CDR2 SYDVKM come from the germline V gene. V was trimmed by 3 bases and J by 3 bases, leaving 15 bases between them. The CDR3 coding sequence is TGTGCCAGCAGTTTTGGACCCCGGGGAATCTACGAGCAGTACTTC. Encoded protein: CASSFGPRGIYEQYF.

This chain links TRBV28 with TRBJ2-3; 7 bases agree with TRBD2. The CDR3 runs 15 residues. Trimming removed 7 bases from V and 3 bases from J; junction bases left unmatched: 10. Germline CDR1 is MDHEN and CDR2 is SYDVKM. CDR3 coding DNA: TGTGCCAGCATAAACCTAGCGGAGGGGACAGATACGCAGTATTTT. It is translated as CASINLAEGTDTQYF.